The T cell receptor (beta chain) described here comes from a study of cytomegalovirus exposure and HLA in healthy donors. Whole-study findings and limits: Analysis was carried out at a later point, and it linked a missense DCLRE1C variant to TCR beta V- and J-gene trimming. In terms of immune exposure information, only CMV serostatus was available. The study carried out a later analysis of TCR beta sequences. It associated some 15,000 of them with specific HLA alleles at a false discovery rate of 0.05. In an earlier analysis, most TCR beta V segments were productive about 90% or about 30% of the time.

The PCR was carried out with 60 Vbeta primers and 13 Jbeta primers. Assay used: immunoSEQ multiplex PCR; TCRdb lists only in-frame clones, some missing. Of some 120,000 clones detected, around three quarters appear once; the ten largest clones hold 3% to 3.5%. About this clone itself: Its antigen is not known.

Germline CDR1 and CDR2: SQVTM and ANQGSEA. Trimming left V 8 bases short and J 1 base short, with 10 bases between. CDR3 length: 12 residues. The chain employs TRBV29-1 and TRBJ2-3, with D possibly TRBD2 on 5 matching bases. The sequence was collected from a woman aged 45-65 years in good health and CMV-seronegative. Sequencing input: PBMCs. CDR3: CSFERGTDTQYF. The CDR3 coding sequence is TGCAGCTTCGAGAGGGGCACAGATACGCAGTATTTT.